This TCR beta chain was captured in a study of blood T cell repertoires in COVID-19. At the level of the study: Donors in the United States, Italy and Spain gave samples during acute or convalescent COVID-19. Sources were T cells, B-cell-depleted T cells, or PBMCs; the material itself was cDNA or gDNA.

Methods used by the authors: It was from reference gene primer amplification that nucleated cell counts were estimated. Clones were read by immunoSEQ multiplex PCR, and TCRdb kept only the in-frame ones, dropping some. That table is the source of V, J and clone size, and D and trimming were worked out from the DNA. Seen here are 29,000 or so clones, approximately 88% observed once, and the top ten hold approximately 9.4%. The sequence was collected from a man of 80 years or more with active COVID-19. Sequenced: peripheral blood.

CDR3 nucleotide sequence: TGTGCCAGCAGCTTGACGGCTGACAGCTACAATGAGCAGTTCTTC. Translation gives CASSLTADSYNEQFF. This chain connects TRBV5-4 to TRBJ2-1, with D perhaps matching TRBD1 (5 bases). V lost 1 base and J 3 bases, leaving 11 bases between the germline ends. The CDR3 consists of 15 residues. Germline-derived CDR1 and CDR2 are SGHNT and YYREEE (reference sequence).